Listed below are T cell receptor beta chains from one sample, sequenced in a study of cytotoxic CD8 clonotypes in ibrutinib-treated CLL. Libraries were prepared by immunoSEQ multiplex PCR; TCRdb keeps only in-frame clonotypes and omits some of them. In the table there are about 200,000 clones, around 72% of which are singletons. This specimen consisted of PBMCs, obtained after 24 months of ibrutinib treatment. These receptors were collected from a human donor with chronic lymphocytic leukemia. CDR3s include the opening cysteine and the closing phenylalanine or tryptophan. The D gene is left open where the match is weak. Not every row has a clone size; where given, it reads once, few, many or a size class.

V gene	D gene	clone size	J gene	CDR3 protein	CDR3 DNA
TRBV18	-	once	TRBJ2-7	CASSPSGSHEQYF	TGTGCCAGCTCACCCTCCGGGAGTCACGAGCAGTACTTC
TRBV7-9	-	-	TRBJ1-1	CASSPTGASGDTEAFF	TGTGCCAGCAGCCCGACAGGAGCATCGGGTGACACTGAAGCTTTCTTT
TRBV2	-	-	TRBJ1-5	CASSDTSSNQPQHF	TGTGCCAGCAGTGATACGAGTAGCAATCAGCCCCAGCATTTT
TRBV7-2	-	few	TRBJ1-2	CASSDYPPGESYTF	TGTGCCAGCAGCGACTACCCCCCGGGTGAGAGCTACACCTTC
TRBV29-1	-	-	TRBJ2-3	CSVVEWDTQYF	TGCAGCGTTGTGGAGTGGGATACGCAGTATTTT
TRBV7-8	TRBD1	-	TRBJ2-6	CASSLLGRGHPGANVLTF	TGTGCCAGCAGCTTACTGGGCAGGGGGCATCCTGGGGCCAACGTCCTGACTTTC
TRBV30	-	once	TRBJ2-6	CAWSVVGVSGANVLTF	TGTGCCTGGAGTGTTGTTGGTGTATCTGGGGCCAACGTCCTGACTTTC
TRBV6-5	-	-	TRBJ1-1	CASSYSTLDRGTEAFF	TGTGCCAGCAGTTACTCGACCCTCGACCGCGGCACTGAAGCTTTCTTT
TRBV5-1	-	-	TRBJ2-3	CASSLQVGTDTQYF	TGCGCCAGCAGCTTGCAGGTGGGCACAGATACGCAGTATTTT
TRBV30	TRBD2	-	TRBJ2-2	CAWSVYPSGTGELFF	TGTGCCTGGAGTGTTTACCCTAGCGGCACCGGGGAGCTGTTTTTT
TRBV30	-	-	TRBJ1-2	CAWSVFVAGGYTF	TGTGCCTGGAGTGTTTTCGTAGCGGGTGGCTACACCTTC
TRBV5-1	-	-	TRBJ1-2	CASSLAANYGYTF	TGCGCCAGCAGCTTGGCTGCTAACTATGGCTACACCTTC
TRBV4-2	-	-	TRBJ1-1	CASSHPGTSGLNTEAFF	TGTGCCAGCAGCCACCCCGGGACCAGCGGACTGAACACTGAAGCTTTCTTT
TRBV5-1	-	once	TRBJ1-4	CASSFSQGNEKLFF	TGCGCCAGCAGCTTTTCTCAGGGTAATGAAAAACTGTTTTTT
TRBV10-1	TRBD2	-	TRBJ2-7	CASSERPKAGPSYEQYF	TGCGCCAGCAGTGAGAGGCCAAAAGCGGGACCTTCATACGAGCAGTACTTC
TRBV7-9	-	-	TRBJ1-2	CASSPRTANYGYTF	TGTGCCAGCAGCCCGCGGACAGCTAACTATGGCTACACCTTC
TRBV6-1	-	once	TRBJ2-7	CASSAYLGSYEQYF	TGTGCCAGCAGTGCATATCTAGGGAGCTACGAGCAGTACTTC
TRBV6-5	TRBD2	-	TRBJ2-3	CASKTTSGRSGTQYF	TGTGCCAGCAAAACGACTAGCGGGAGAAGTGGTACGCAGTATTTT
TRBV7-3	-	-	TRBJ2-7	CASSLSGDYEQYF	TGTGCCAGCAGCTTAAGTGGGGACTACGAGCAGTACTTC
TRBV10-1	-	-	TRBJ2-1	CASSESRISSYNEQFF	TGCGCCAGCAGCGAAAGCAGGATCAGCTCCTACAATGAGCAGTTCTTC
TRBV27	-	-	TRBJ1-1	CASSFSRNTEAFF	TGTGCCAGCAGTTTTAGCAGGAACACTGAAGCTTTCTTT
TRBV5-8	TRBD1	-	TRBJ2-7	CASSLPGQGGYEQYF	TGTGCCAGCAGCTTGCCGGGACAGGGTGGCTACGAGCAGTACTTC
TRBV27	-	-	TRBJ1-2	CASRPSGSASYGYTF	TGTGCCAGCAGGCCATCCGGGTCAGCTAGCTATGGCTACACCTTC
TRBV7-2	TRBD2	few	TRBJ2-4	CASSADSGSENIQYF	TGTGCCAGCAGCGCTGATAGCGGGAGTGAGAACATTCAGTACTTC
TRBV7-2	-	-	TRBJ1-5	CASSLSATNYQPQHF	TGTGCCAGCAGCTTATCAGCTACGAATTATCAGCCCCAGCATTTT
TRBV7-2	-	-	TRBJ2-2	CASSRFEISLAGELFF	TGTGCCAGCAGCCGTTTTGAAATTAGCTTAGCGGGGGAGCTGTTTTTT
TRBV19	TRBD2	once	TRBJ2-1	CASSSPGLAINNEQFF	TGTGCCAGTAGTAGCCCGGGACTAGCGATTAACAATGAGCAGTTCTTC
TRBV7-9	TRBD2	-	TRBJ2-3	CASSLVAGEVTQYF	TGTGCCAGCAGCTTAGTAGCGGGGGAAGTCACGCAGTATTTT
TRBV21-1	-	few	TRBJ2-2	CASSNRVSLGTARFFPDTGELFF	TGTGCCAGCAGCAATCGTGTCTCGTTGGGGACAGCGCGTTTTTTCCCTGACACCGGGGAGCTGTTTTTT
TRBV7-2	-	-	TRBJ2-5	CASSPNSGQQETQYF	TGTGCCAGCAGCCCAAATTCAGGACAGCAAGAGACCCAGTACTTC
TRBV7-2	TRBD1	-	TRBJ2-2	CASSRRTGGHTGELFF	TGTGCCAGCAGTCGACGGACAGGGGGTCACACCGGGGAGCTGTTTTTT
TRBV29-1	-	-	TRBJ2-6	CSVPTGTWAFGANVLTF	TGCAGCGTCCCGACCGGGACATGGGCCTTTGGGGCCAACGTCCTGACTTTC
TRBV2	-	-	TRBJ2-6	CASSLGVNVLTF	TGTGCCAGCAGCTTGGGGGTTAACGTCCTGACTTTC
TRBV9	-	-	TRBJ1-1	CASSVASRDTEAFF	TGTGCCAGCAGCGTAGCTTCGAGGGATACTGAAGCTTTCTTT
TRBV19	TRBD2	-	TRBJ2-2	CASRKREGRTGELFF	TGTGCCAGTAGAAAGCGGGAGGGAAGAACCGGGGAGCTGTTTTTT
TRBV5-8	-	-	TRBJ1-5	CASSQRRTGNQPQHF	TGTGCCAGCAGCCAACGCCGCACAGGGAATCAGCCCCAGCATTTT
TRBV29-1	-	many	TRBJ2-1	CTVRESYNEQFF	TGCACCGTCAGGGAGTCCTACAATGAGCAGTTCTTC
TRBV21-1	-	-	TRBJ1-2	CASRPSRDMSIYGYTF	TGTGCCAGCAGACCTTCTCGGGACATGTCGATCTATGGCTACACCTTC
TRBV7-2	TRBD2	-	TRBJ2-1	CASSPGTSGGGFYNEQFF	TGTGCCAGCAGCCCCGGGACTAGCGGGGGGGGTTTTTACAATGAGCAGTTCTTC
TRBV18	-	few	TRBJ1-2	CASSAQDGNYGYTF	TGTGCCAGCTCAGCACAGGACGGGAACTATGGCTACACCTTC
TRBV28	TRBD1	-	TRBJ2-7	CASKTGTGGHEQYF	TGTGCCAGCAAGACCGGGACAGGGGGCCACGAGCAGTACTTC
TRBV29-1	TRBD2	-	TRBJ2-7	CSAWTSGNEQYF	TGCAGCGCCTGGACTAGCGGTAACGAGCAGTACTTC
TRBV5-1	TRBD2	-	TRBJ2-3	CASSAGLAGGTYTQYF	TGCGCCAGCAGCGCCGGACTAGCGGGGGGCACCTATACGCAGTATTTT
TRBV30	TRBD2	-	TRBJ2-4	CAWSVRLAGGPLAKNIQYF	TGTGCCTGGAGTGTTAGACTAGCGGGAGGTCCTCTGGCCAAAAACATTCAGTACTTC
TRBV19	-	-	TRBJ2-7	CASSISGSSYEQYF	TGTGCCAGTAGTATAAGCGGAAGCTCCTACGAGCAGTACTTC
TRBV29-1	-	-	TRBJ1-1	CSGHHGVMNTEAFF	TGCAGCGGTCATCACGGAGTTATGAACACTGAAGCTTTCTTT
TRBV9	TRBD1	once	TRBJ2-5	CASSETGGQETQYF	TGTGCCAGCAGCGAGACAGGGGGTCAAGAGACCCAGTACTTC
TRBV4-3	-	few	TRBJ2-7	CASSQTFPGAEQYF	TGCGCCAGCAGCCAAACTTTCCCAGGGGCCGAGCAGTACTTC
TRBV4-3	-	-	TRBJ2-5	CASSQDPSVETQYF	TGCGCCAGCAGCCAAGATCCTAGCGTCGAGACCCAGTACTTC
TRBV4-2	TRBD1	-	TRBJ2-7	CASSRTGPGDEQYF	TGTGCCAGCAGCCGGACAGGGCCCGGCGACGAGCAGTACTTC
TRBV9	TRBD2	once	TRBJ2-2	CASSVALAGTGELFF	TGTGCCAGCAGCGTAGCTTTAGCGGGGACCGGGGAGCTGTTTTTT
TRBV28	-	few	TRBJ2-7	CASSTPSAQATYEQYF	TGTGCCAGCAGTACCCCTTCCGCGCAGGCAACCTACGAGCAGTACTTC
TRBV30	TRBD2	few	TRBJ2-6	CARGEYSSSGANVLTF	TGTGCTCGGGGGGAGTACTCCTCCTCTGGGGCCAACGTCCTGACTTTC
TRBV15	TRBD2	-	TRBJ2-7	CATAGTSGSSYEQYF	TGTGCCACTGCCGGGACTAGCGGGAGCTCCTACGAGCAGTACTTC